The 32 T cell receptor beta chains presented below share a single source sample, sequenced in a study of vaccination and CD4 T cells after COVID-19. These receptors lack a known antigen. Noted treatment: roughly 10-day PBMC culture with coronavirus spike peptide pools or control peptides (ViraFEST assay). Sequencing of DNA taken from cultured CD4+ T cells relied on the Oncomine TCR Beta short-read assay. TCRdb recomputed calls from the PCR reads with MiXCR, one row per CDR3 protein. The data hold 9,500 to 13,000 distinct CDR3 sequences, with approximately 80% observed a single time. Input material: CD4+ T cells from blood, cultured in vitro. The source of these receptors is a human donor who had recovered from COVID-19.

The table lists this clonotype with a count of one. The chain uses TRBV20-1 and TRBJ2-1; D not resolved. The germline V gene has CDR1 DFQATT and CDR2 SNEGSKA (reference sequence). Trimming pared 0 bases from V and 2 bases from J, leaving 11 bases between. The length of the CDR3 is 15 residues. CDR3 in DNA: TGCAGTGCTAGAGATTTGACCGAGACCTACAATGAGCAGTTCTTC. This codes for CSARDLTETYNEQFF.

The V call is TRBV30, the J call TRBJ2-7, with D uncertain. There are 12 residues in the CDR3. V lost 5 bases and J lost 6, with 14 bases in between. Germline assignment: CDR1 GTSNPN and CDR2 SVGIG (reference sequence). The CDR3, as DNA: TGTGCCTGGGATATACGCCCGGGCGAGCAGTACTTC. Residues: CAWDIRPGEQYF. Full variable domain (remainder filled in from reference TRBV30 and TRBJ2-7): SQTIHQWPATLVQPVGSPLSLECTVEGTSNPNLYWYRQAAGRGLQLLFYSVGIGQISSEVPQNLSASRPQDRQFILSSKKLLLSDSGFYLCAWDIRPGEQYFGPGTRLTVT.

J is TRBJ2-7 and V is TRBV7-2; D is unresolved. CDR1 and CDR2 from the germline V gene are SGHTA and FQGNSA. V dropped 1 base and J dropped 2 bases, with 9 bases sitting between them. The CDR3 extends over 14 amino acids. This chain's CDR3 is CASSLVGETYEQYF. Written as DNA, the CDR3 is TGTGCCAGCAGCTTAGTTGGCGAGACCTACGAGCAGTACTTC.

The V gene is TRBV18, the J gene TRBJ2-7; TRBD2 matches at 7 bases. Per germline, CDR1 KGHSH and CDR2 LQKENI. The CDR3 loop spans 16 amino acids. The J segment lost 2 bases and the V segment lost 2 bases, leaving 9 bases of the junction unmatched. CDR3: CASSPWAGEGTYEQYF. CDR3 coding DNA: TGTGCCAGCTCACCATGGGCGGGAGAGGGGACCTACGAGCAGTACTTC.

This clonotype was observed a handful of times. This chain uses TRBV18 with TRBJ2-3; D is perhaps TRBD2 (6 bases). V was trimmed by 3 bases and J by 2 bases, leaving 12 bases between them. This CDR3 has 15 amino acids. Germline V CDR1 and CDR2: KGHSH, LQKENI. CDR3: CASSPDYLNTDTQYF. The CDR3 DNA is TGTGCCAGCTCACCGGACTACCTTAACACAGATACGCAGTATTTT. Filled out from reference TRBV18 and TRBJ2-3, the complete variable domain reads NAGVMQNPRHLVRRRGQEARLRCSPMKGHSHVYWYRQLPEEGLKFMVYLQKENIIDESGMPKERFSAEFPKEGPSILRIQQVVRGDSAAYFCASSPDYLNTDTQYFGPGTRLTVL.

The J gene is TRBJ1-1, the V gene TRBV6-2 or TRBV6-3; D is unclear. Trimming removed 1 base at V and 1 base at J, with 10 bases between. Germline V gene data show CDR1 as MNHEY and CDR2 as SVGEGT. CDR3 length: 15 residues. The CDR3 DNA sequence: TGTGCCAGCAGTTACTATTACAACAAGAACACTGAAGCTTTCTTT. This encodes CASSYYYNKNTEAFF.

The chain links TRBV7-2 to TRBJ2-2; either TRBD1 or TRBD2 may supply D (5 bases each). V lost 5 bases, J lost 6 bases, and 7 bases lay in between. Per germline, CDR1 SGHTA and CDR2 FQGNSA. CDR3 length: 12 residues. The CDR3 nucleotides are TGTGCCAGCAGCGGGACCTCCGGGGAGCTGTTTTTT. This encodes CASSGTSGELFF.

This clonotype has only a few counts. V is TRBV7-8 and J is TRBJ1-2, with D uncertain. The V gene lost 1 base and the J gene lost 2 bases, with 11 bases spanning the gap. The CDR3 loop spans 15 amino acids. CDR1 is SGHVS, CDR2 FQNEAQ, per germline. The DNA of the CDR3 is TGTGCCAGCAGCTTAGGTCTGGTTTCGAACTATGGCTACACCTTC. It is translated as CASSLGLVSNYGYTF. Based on the CDR3 plus reference TRBV7-8 and TRBJ1-2, the full variable domain is GAGVSQSPRYKVAKRGQDVALRCDPISGHVSLFWYQQALGQGPEFLTYFQNEAQLDKSGLPSDRFFAERPEGSVSTLKIQRTQQEDSAVYLCASSLGLVSNYGYTFGSGTRLTVV.

This clonotype was seen a handful of times. CDR3 sequence reads: CSARDRVGPNTEAFF. Written as DNA, the CDR3 is TGCAGTGCTAGAGATCGAGTGGGGCCTAACACTGAAGCTTTCTTT. The chain employs TRBV20-1 and TRBJ1-1; a weak D match, TRBD1 (5 bases). The germline V gene has CDR1 DFQATT and CDR2 SNEGSKA (reference sequence). V dropped 0 bases and J dropped 2 bases, with 13 bases sitting between them. The CDR3 sequence is 15 residues long.

The rearrangement links TRBV6-2 or TRBV6-3 to TRBJ2-1; 8 bases match TRBD2. Germline CDR1 reads MNHEY; CDR2 reads SVGEGT. Trimming took 6 bases from V and 4 from J; bases not matched to a gene: 8. The CDR3 runs 15 residues. The CDR3, as DNA: TGTGCCAGCAGCCAAAGCGGGAGCGGTTACAATGAGCAGTTCTTC. Amino acids: CASSQSGSGYNEQFF.

In its sample, this clonotype was seen a few times. The gene calls are TRBV20-1 and TRBJ1-5; D not resolved. The CDR3 spans 12 residues. Germline V gene lookup returns CDR1 DFQATT and CDR2 SNEGSKA (reference sequence). V was trimmed by 2 bases and J by 1 base, leaving 3 bases between them. CDR3 coding DNA: TGCAGTGCTAGAAACAGCAATCAGCCCCAGCATTTT. Protein product: CSARNSNQPQHF.

The V call is TRBV7-2, the J call TRBJ1-3; D is unclear. Trimming cost V 5 bases and J 4 bases, with 15 bases left between them. Germline CDR1 SGHTA, CDR2 FQGNSA. CDR3 length: 15 amino acids. The CDR3 loop is CASSNSGIRGNTIYF. CDR3 in DNA: TGTGCCAGCAGCAACTCGGGGATACGGGGAAACACCATATATTTT. Full variable domain (rest looked up from reference TRBV7-2 and TRBJ1-3): GAGVSQSPSNKVTEKGKDVELRCDPISGHTALYWYRQSLGQGLEFLIYFQGNSAPDKSGLPSDRFSAERTGGSVSTLTIQRTQQEDSAVYLCASSNSGIRGNTIYFGEGSWLTVV.

This clonotype has a handful of counts. The chain carries TRBV6-2 or TRBV6-3 and TRBJ2-7; D is perhaps TRBD2 (5 bases). Per the germline V gene, CDR1 is MNHEY and CDR2 is SVGEGT. V lost 4 bases and J 10 bases, leaving 14 bases between the germline ends. The CDR3 covers 12 residues. CDR3 nucleotides: TGTGCCAGCAGTTCACTTCCGGGATCCCAGTACTTC. This gives the protein CASSSLPGSQYF.

V is TRBV6-2 or TRBV6-3 and J is TRBJ2-1, with 9 bases matching TRBD1. CDR1 and CDR2 (germline): MNHEY, SVGEGT. V lost 8 bases and J lost 4; bases outside the gene matches: 6. The CDR3 length is 14 residues. The CDR3 region has the DNA TGTGCCAGCCGCCGGGACAGGGTGTACAATGAGCAGTTCTTC. Translation gives CASRRDRVYNEQFF.

The J gene is TRBJ1-2, the V gene TRBV12-3 or TRBV12-4; TRBD1 aligns across 9 bases. V was clipped by 1 base and J by 9 bases; unmatched bases: 3. The CDR3 runs 13 residues. The CDR3 spells CASSLVQGASYTF. The CDR3 DNA reads TGTGCCAGCAGTTTAGTACAGGGGGCGAGCTACACCTTC.

This clonotype appeared once. V is TRBV19 and J is TRBJ1-6; tentatively, D is TRBD1 (6 bases). Trimming stripped 10 bases from V and 0 bases from J, with 13 bases between. Germline loops: CDR1 LNHDA, CDR2 SQIVND (reference sequence). The CDR3 extends over 15 amino acids. The CDR3 reads CATRTANSYNSPLHF. The CDR3 DNA follows: TGTGCCACCAGGACAGCCAACTCCTATAATTCACCCCTCCACTTT.

V gene TRBV19 combines with J gene TRBJ2-1; 7 bases fit TRBD2. Trimming at V came to 8 bases and at J to 1 base, leaving 8 bases not matched to a gene. The CDR3 consists of 15 residues. The V gene's germline CDR1 is LNHDA and CDR2 SQIVND (reference sequence). The CDR3: CASVTSPGSYNEQFF. Here the CDR3 DNA reads TGTGCCAGTGTGACTAGCCCCGGGTCCTACAATGAGCAGTTCTTC.

The chain combines TRBV5-4 with TRBJ1-2; no firm D call. V lost 9 bases and J lost 0, with 9 bases in between. The CDR3 sequence is 12 residues long. Germline V gene sequence: CDR1 SGHNT, CDR2 YYREEE (reference sequence). The CDR3 region is CATSPANYGYTF. In DNA, the CDR3 is TGTGCCACCTCCCCGGCTAACTATGGCTACACCTTC.

CDR3 bases: TGTGCCAGCAGCAAGGAGGACAGACAGAATTCACCCCTCCACTTT. Its translation: CASSKEDRQNSPLHF. The chain joins TRBV6-1 to TRBJ1-6, with a tentative D call TRBD1 (6 bases). The CDR3 totals 15 residues. The germline V and J ends were trimmed by 6 bases and 7 bases, with 16 bases remaining between them. Per germline, CDR1 MNHNS and CDR2 SASEGT.

There are a few counts of this clonotype. The chain joins TRBV27 to TRBJ1-1, with D uncertain. Deletions cut 6 bases from V and 0 bases from J, with 2 bases between. From germline, CDR1 is MNHEY and CDR2 SMNVEV (reference sequence). This CDR3 is built from 11 residues. The DNA of the CDR3 is TGTGCCAGCAGAATGAACACTGAAGCTTTCTTT. The encoded protein is CASRMNTEAFF.

This chain links TRBV7-9 with TRBJ1-2, with TRBD1 matching over 10 bases. The CDR3 contains 15 residues. Germline CDR1 is SEHNR and CDR2 is FQNEAQ (reference sequence). Trimming cost V 5 bases and J 7 bases; bases outside gene matches: 10. DNA of the CDR3: TGTGCCAGCAGCCCTCACCTTGGACAGGGGGGTGGCTACACCTTC. Residues: CASSPHLGQGGGYTF.

The CDR3 loop is CASSLGTGKSYGYTF. The CDR3 nucleotides read TGTGCCAGCAGCCTCGGGACAGGGAAGTCCTATGGCTACACCTTC. The chain is built from TRBV28 and TRBJ1-2, with TRBD1 matching over 9 bases. The V segment lost 6 bases and the J segment 4 bases; nucleotides outside the gene matches: 9. The CDR3 sequence is 15 residues long. The germline gives CDR1 MDHEN, CDR2 SYDVKM.

The chain has TRBV7-2 and TRBJ2-7; TRBD2 aligns across 12 bases. This CDR3 spans 15 amino acids. The germline CDR1 and CDR2 sequences are SGHTA and FQGNSA. The V gene end was trimmed by 5 bases and the J gene end by 2 bases; junction bases not matched to a gene: 4. CDR3 in amino acids: CASSNGLAGTYEQYF. DNA for the CDR3: TGTGCCAGCAGCAATGGACTAGCGGGGACCTACGAGCAGTACTTC.

The CDR3: CASSQGAWGTSKENTEAFF. CDR3 coding DNA: TGTGCCAGCAGCCAAGGGGCGTGGGGGACAAGTAAGGAGAACACTGAAGCTTTCTTT. The gene calls are TRBV14 and TRBJ1-1, with D possibly TRBD1 on 6 matching bases. The V gene's germline CDR1 is SGHDN and CDR2 FVKESK. Trimming removed 1 base from V and 1 base from J, with 22 bases in between. The CDR3 contains 19 residues.

The V gene is TRBV12-3 or TRBV12-4, the J gene TRBJ1-2, with D perhaps TRBD1 (5 bases). The V gene lost 7 bases and the J gene lost 8 bases, with 20 bases spanning the gap. The CDR3 is 14 amino acids. CDR3 loop: CASIPEAIRDGYTF. The CDR3 bases are TGTGCCAGCATCCCGGAGGCAATCCGGGACGGCTACACCTTC.

Notes on this clonotype: Its ends do not fully match the called genes, so a read error is possible. J is TRBJ1-2 and V is TRBV19, with 8 bases aligning to TRBD1. The CDR3 contains 13 residues. From germline, CDR1 is LNHDA and CDR2 SQIVND (reference sequence). This CDR3 reads CASSPTRDRFNYF. CDR3 DNA sequence: TGTGCCAGTAGTCCCACCCGGGACAGGTTCAACTACTTC.

The chain couples TRBV14 to TRBJ1-1; tentatively, D is TRBD1 (5 bases). CDR1 is SGHDN and CDR2 is FVKESK in the germline V gene. This CDR3 is 16 amino acids long. The V end lost 4 bases, the J end lost 1 base, and 16 bases lay between the germline ends. The CDR3 loop reads CASSPNLAGPNTEAFF. DNA for the CDR3: TGTGCCAGCAGCCCCAATTTGGCAGGGCCGAACACTGAAGCTTTCTTT. The variable domain in full, with the rest retrieved from reference TRBV14 and TRBJ1-1, is EAGVTQFPSHSVIEKGQTVTLRCDPISGHDNLYWYRRVMGKEIKFLLHFVKESKQDESGMPNNRFLAERTGGTYSTLKVQPAELEDSGVYFCASSPNLAGPNTEAFFGQGTRLTVV.

V usage is TRBV20-1 and J usage is TRBJ2-1, with TRBD2 matching 8 bases. The CDR3 is 12 amino acids. The V gene's germline CDR1 is DFQATT and CDR2 SNEGSKA (reference sequence). V was pared by 5 bases and J by 7 bases, with 4 bases of the junction left unmatched. CDR3: CSAARGGNEQFF. Written as DNA, the CDR3 is TGCAGTGCTGCTCGGGGGGGGAATGAGCAGTTCTTC.

In this sample, this clonotype turned up a few times. The chain carries TRBV7-2 and TRBJ2-7; a possible D gene is TRBD1 (6 bases). Germline V lookup: CDR1 SGHTA, CDR2 FQGNSA. Trimming pared 5 bases from V and 0 bases from J, leaving 11 bases between. The length of the CDR3 is 14 residues. CDR3 amino acids: CASSPNRASYEQYF. The CDR3 DNA sequence: TGTGCCAGCAGCCCGAACAGGGCCTCCTACGAGCAGTACTTC.

This clonotype has a handful of counts. V is TRBV7-6 and J is TRBJ1-1; D may be TRBD1 (5 bases). The CDR3 length is 13 residues. Between the trimmed V and J ends, which lost 4 bases and 1 base, there was a span of 7 bases. CDR1 and CDR2 (germline): SGHVS, FNYEAQ. DNA of the CDR3: TGTGCCAGCAGCTCACAGGAGAACACTGAAGCTTTCTTT. Protein: CASSSQENTEAFF.

The rearrangement links TRBV28 to TRBJ1-6, with D hard to call. Germline CDR1 reads MDHEN; CDR2 reads SYDVKM. V was shortened by 2 bases and J by 0 bases, with 5 bases between the two germline ends. The CDR3 is 15 residues long. The CDR3 nucleotides are TGTGCCAGCAGTTTACATAGCTCCTATAATTCACCCCTCCACTTT. This translates into CASSLHSSYNSPLHF.

This sequence joins TRBV19 and TRBJ2-7; D gene ambiguous. The CDR3 totals 15 residues. With 6 bases removed from V and 2 bases from J, the gap between germline ends came to 17 bases. CDR1 LNHDA and CDR2 SQIVND come from the germline V gene (reference sequence). The CDR3 nucleotides are TGTGCCAGTAGCCCCCCTGGCGCGTCCCCCTACGAGCAGTACTTC. Protein sequence: CASSPPGASPYEQYF.